The entry that follows covers one TCR beta chain sequence. The length of the CDR3 is 15 residues. V shed 1 base and J 0 bases; nucleotides not matched to a gene: 4. Germline CDR1 is SGHTS and CDR2 is YDEGEE. Researchers divided each subset's genomic DNA evenly across several immunoSEQ plates. The data were produced by immunoSEQ multiplex PCR, yet TCRdb's version contains in-frame clones alone and is incomplete. The table has millions of clones, 85% to 95% seen once. This sample was included in a study of shared clonotypes between healthy human individuals. About the research overall: Per-donor plates numbered three CD4 naive, three CD4 memory, two CD8 naive and one CD8 memory.

The naive CD8 population came from CD45RO-negative cells selected for CCR7, without terminally differentiated effector memory CD45RA+ cells. This receptor was identified in a man between 18 and 29 years old in good health. Some clones in this sample may be carry-over from other donors' samples. The chain employs TRBV5-8 and TRBJ2-7; 7 nucleotides align to TRBD2. Sequenced sample: naive CD8+ T cells from PBMCs. This chain's CDR3 is CASSLSLAASYEQYF. The CDR3 DNA sequence: TGTGCCAGCAGCTTGTCTCTAGCGGCCTCCTACGAGCAGTACTTC.